The 32 T cell receptor beta chains listed next were all sequenced from one sample in a study of blood T cell repertoires in COVID-19. Produced via immunoSEQ multiplex PCR; TCRdb's table is partial and in-frame only. The sample has 310,000 or so clones; approximately 88% are singletons. Material for sequencing was peripheral blood. Source of these receptors: a woman aged 45 to 65 with active or convalescent COVID-19.

The V gene is TRBV2, the J gene TRBJ1-2; 8 nucleotides agree with TRBD1. There are 15 residues in the CDR3. V dropped 4 bases and J dropped 5; count of bases not matched to a gene: 9. Germline V gene data show CDR1 as SNHLY and CDR2 as FYNNEI. CDR3 residues: CASSGQGAQSYGYTF. CDR3 coding DNA: TGTGCCAGCAGTGGTCAGGGGGCGCAAAGTTATGGCTACACCTTC.

The chain couples TRBV5-1 to TRBJ1-4; 9 bases are a match to TRBD1. V lost 6 bases and J lost 7; bases outside the gene matches: 10. CDR3 length equals 15 residues. The germline gives CDR1 SGHRS, CDR2 YFSETQ. The CDR3 here is CASNFGGTGLEKLFF. Here the CDR3 DNA reads TGCGCCAGCAACTTTGGGGGGACAGGGCTTGAAAAACTGTTTTTT.

The CDR3 nucleotides read TGTGCCAGCAGCTTAGTTGGGACAGGGGATGAAAAACTGTTTTTT. Translated: CASSLVGTGDEKLFF. The gene calls are TRBV7-2 and TRBJ1-4; the match to TRBD1 covers 10 bases. V lost 1 base, J lost 6 bases, and 2 bases stayed unmatched. Germline V lookup: CDR1 SGHTA, CDR2 FQGNSA. The CDR3 contains 15 residues.

This chain uses TRBV18 with TRBJ2-1, with TRBD2 identical over 12 bases. With V trimmed by 3 bases and J by 10 bases, 28 bases remained unmatched. The CDR3 is 22 amino acids. Germline assignment: CDR1 KGHSH and CDR2 LQKENI. In nucleotides, the CDR3 is TGTGCCAGCTCACCGGCCTCGACGCCCACTACCCCTAGCGGGAGGGGTCGGAGCGAGCAGTTCTTC. Translation: CASSPASTPTTPSGRGRSEQFF.

As for this clone: Other nucleotide sequences from this sample produce the same CDR3. The chain combines TRBV7-2 with TRBJ2-2; D possibly corresponds to TRBD1 (5 bases). The CDR3 sequence is 12 residues long. The germline V and J ends were trimmed by 3 bases and 7 bases, with 6 bases remaining between them. Per germline, CDR1 SGHTA and CDR2 FQGNSA. The CDR3, as DNA: TGTGCCAGCAGCTTTCAGGGCGGGGAGCTGTTTTTT. Encoded protein: CASSFQGGELFF.

The chain carries TRBV7-8 and TRBJ2-5; TRBD2 matches at 11 bases. The CDR3 is 20 amino acids. V lost 1 base to trimming and J lost 1 base; unmatched junction nucleotides: 14. Germline V CDR1 and CDR2: SGHVS, FQNEAQ. In nucleotides, the CDR3 is TGTGCCAGCAGCTTAGGTCGTCAGGGTACTAGCGGGGGCTCCCAAGAGACCCAGTACTTC. It is translated as CASSLGRQGTSGGSQETQYF.

This clone occurred once. The gene calls are TRBV18 and TRBJ2-7, with a weak D call TRBD2 (6 bases). The CDR3 is made up of 14 amino acids. Germline V gene lookup returns CDR1 KGHSH and CDR2 LQKENI. V was clipped by 6 bases and J by 6 bases, with 18 bases between them. CDR3 sequence reads: CASSRRGQEGEQYF. As DNA, the CDR3 is TGTGCCAGCTCCCGACGTGGGCAGGAGGGCGAGCAGTACTTC.

This clone has a handful of counts. V and J are TRBV7-3 and TRBJ2-3; 14 bases are a match to TRBD2. V shed 5 bases and J 8 bases; nucleotides not matched to a gene: 9. The CDR3 totals 16 residues. CDR1 and CDR2 from the germline V gene are SGHTA and FQGTGA. The CDR3 loop is CASSRSAGTSGGTQYF. The CDR3 coding sequence is TGTGCCAGCAGCCGAAGTGCCGGGACTAGCGGGGGTACGCAGTATTTT.

The V and J genes are TRBV11-3 and TRBJ2-7, with 9 bases aligning to TRBD1. This CDR3 is 14 amino acids long. Unmatched junction bases numbered 8, after V lost 4 bases and J lost 7 bases. CDR1 SGHNT and CDR2 YENEEA come from the germline V gene. The CDR3 bases are TGTGCCAGCAGCTCTGGGACAGGGCATGGGGAGCAGTACTTC. Its protein product is CASSSGTGHGEQYF. The variable domain in full, with the rest retrieved from reference TRBV11-3 and TRBJ2-7, is EAGVVQSPRYKIIEKKQPVAFWCNPISGHNTLYWYLQNLGQGPELLIRYENEEAVDDSQLPKDRFSAERLKGVDSTLKIQPAELGDSAVYLCASSSGTGHGEQYFGPGTRLTVT.

The rearrangement links TRBV29-1 to TRBJ2-7; TRBD2 might be the D (6 bases). This CDR3 is built from 13 residues. V was shortened by 3 bases and J by 4 bases, with 13 bases between the two germline ends. CDR1 is SQVTM and CDR2 is ANQGSEA in the germline V gene. The CDR3 nucleotides read TGCAGCGTTGAGGGCGGGGATCGATACGAGCAGTACTTC. Its protein is CSVEGGDRYEQYF.

J is TRBJ1-1 and V is TRBV2; TRBD1 matches 9 bases. With V trimmed by 4 bases and J by 10 bases, 16 bases remained unmatched. The CDR3 totals 16 residues. CDR1 is SNHLY and CDR2 is FYNNEI in the germline V gene. The CDR3, as DNA: TGTGCCAGCAGTGCTATACAAGGGACAGGGAGGTTCGGAGCTTTCTTT. It codes for CASSAIQGTGRFGAFF.

This clone was found a few times. The rearrangement joins TRBV7-2 to TRBJ2-1, with 8 positions matching TRBD2. Trimming at V came to 1 base and at J to 3 bases, leaving 8 bases not matched to a gene. Looked up from germline, CDR1 is SGHTA and CDR2 is FQGNSA. CDR3 length equals 17 residues. The CDR3 loop reads CASSLGPAGELYNEQFF. The CDR3 DNA is TGTGCCAGCAGCTTAGGGCCAGCGGGGGAGCTCTACAATGAGCAGTTCTTC.

This chain connects TRBV19 to TRBJ2-7; 14 bases are shared with TRBD2. The CDR3 extends over 15 amino acids. V lost 1 base, J lost 6 bases, and 2 bases stayed unmatched. In germline, CDR1 is LNHDA, CDR2 SQIVND (reference sequence). This CDR3 reads CASSIGGLAGVEQYF. CDR3 bases: TGTGCCAGTAGTATAGGGGGACTAGCGGGGGTCGAGCAGTACTTC.

The chain combines TRBV9 with TRBJ2-1; a possible D gene is TRBD2 (5 bases). Between the trimmed V and J ends, which lost 0 bases and 4 bases, there was a span of 11 bases. The germline V gene has CDR1 SGDLS and CDR2 YYNGEE. CDR3 length: 15 amino acids. The CDR3 DNA sequence: TGTGCCAGCAGCGTAGCTGGGAGTGCGTACAATGAGCAGTTCTTC. Residues: CASSVAGSAYNEQFF. Full variable domain (outside the CDR3, taken from reference TRBV9 and TRBJ2-1): DSGVTQTPKHLITATGQRVTLRCSPRSGDLSVYWYQQSLDQGLQFLIQYYNGEERAKGNILERFSAQQFPDLHSELNLSSLELGDSALYFCASSVAGSAYNEQFFGPGTRLTVL.

This sequence joins TRBV27 and TRBJ1-2; 7 bases fit TRBD1. CDR1 is MNHEY, CDR2 SMNVEV, per germline (reference sequence). Trimming removed 4 bases from V and 2 bases from J; junction bases left unmatched: 4. This CDR3 contains 14 residues. CDR3 in amino acids: CASSSSTGNYGYTF. Here the CDR3 DNA reads TGTGCCAGCAGTTCCTCGACAGGGAACTATGGCTACACCTTC.

The chain couples TRBV6-4 to TRBJ2-1, with 8 nucleotides matching TRBD2. The CDR3 has 15 amino acids. CDR1 and CDR2 from the germline V gene are MRHNA and SNTAGT. V was pared by 1 base and J by 8 bases, with 7 bases of the junction left unmatched. Here the CDR3 reads CASSDFPGRAYEQFF. The DNA of the CDR3 is TGTGCCAGCAGTGACTTCCCCGGGAGGGCCTATGAGCAGTTCTTC.

The CDR3 DNA reads as TGTGCCAGCAGGTCTGGCGGGGGTGAGCAGTTCTTC. Translated: CASRSGGGEQFF. The chain is built from TRBV28 and TRBJ2-1, with 7 bases identical to TRBD2. CDR1 and CDR2 (germline): MDHEN, SYDVKM. V shed 6 bases and J 9 bases; nucleotides not matched to a gene: 5. The CDR3 is 12 residues long.

This clone has only one observation. The chain employs TRBV5-1 and TRBJ2-7, with 11 bases matching TRBD2. The germline CDR1 and CDR2 sequences are SGHRS and YFSETQ. CDR3 length: 16 residues. V was clipped by 4 bases and J by 4 bases; unmatched bases: 10. The CDR3 sequence: CASSRISGTSGYEQYF. As DNA, the CDR3 is TGCGCCAGCAGCAGAATATCCGGGACTAGCGGTTACGAGCAGTACTTC.

The V call is TRBV7-6, the J call TRBJ1-1; D not resolved. Germline V CDR1 and CDR2: SGHVS, FNYEAQ. This CDR3 region has 21 residues. V lost 0 bases to trimming and J lost 0 bases, with 26 bases between them. The CDR3, as DNA: TGTGCCAGCAGCTTAGCCCCCAGAACCGGGCGCACGGACTGGGTGAACACTGAAGCTTTCTTT. It yields the protein CASSLAPRTGRTDWVNTEAFF.

The chain couples TRBV10-3 to TRBJ1-1; TRBD1 matches 7 bases. Unmatched junction bases numbered 4, after V lost 4 bases and J lost 2 bases. CDR1 ENHRY and CDR2 SYGVKD come from the germline V gene. This CDR3 spans 14 amino acids. CDR3 region: CAISAGQFNTEAFF. CDR3 coding DNA: TGTGCCATCAGTGCGGGACAGTTTAACACTGAAGCTTTCTTT.

This clone has a single count. The V gene is TRBV18, the J gene TRBJ1-6; 10 bases fit TRBD1. The CDR3 is made up of 18 amino acids. Germline lookup yields CDR1 KGHSH and CDR2 LQKENI. J was trimmed by 10 bases and V by 6 bases; bases with no gene match: 18. DNA of the CDR3: TGTGCCAGCTCGCCCTCCTCCGGACAGGGGGACTCGGGCTCACCCCTCCACTTT. As protein: CASSPSSGQGDSGSPLHF. Combining the CDR3 with reference TRBV18 and TRBJ1-6 gives the whole variable domain NAGVMQNPRHLVRRRGQEARLRCSPMKGHSHVYWYRQLPEEGLKFMVYLQKENIIDESGMPKERFSAEFPKEGPSILRIQQVVRGDSAAYFCASSPSSGQGDSGSPLHFGNGTRLTVT.

The chain joins TRBV23-1 to TRBJ1-1; TRBD1 agrees at 10 bases. TRBV23-1 belongs to the ORF category, with a function that is uncertain. The CDR3 spans 16 residues. V was pared by 3 bases and J by 7 bases, with 11 bases of the junction left unmatched. The CDR3 loop reads CASSHRFPRDRGEAFF. CDR3 in DNA: TGCGCCAGCAGTCACCGGTTCCCTCGGGACAGGGGTGAAGCTTTCTTT.

This chain uses TRBV27 with TRBJ2-5; D is unresolved. This CDR3 spans 13 amino acids. The V gene's germline CDR1 is MNHEY and CDR2 SMNVEV (reference sequence). Trimming stripped 7 bases from V and 2 bases from J, with 11 bases between. The CDR3 spells CASNRLGQETQYF. The CDR3 DNA follows: TGTGCCAGCAACCGACTTGGACAAGAGACCCAGTACTTC.

The V and J genes are TRBV30 and TRBJ1-6; 8 bases agree with TRBD1. This CDR3 spans 15 amino acids. The trim removed 2 bases at V and 10 bases at J, leaving 10 bases unmatched. Germline CDR1 reads GTSNPN; CDR2 reads SVGIG (reference sequence). This CDR3 is CAWSLAGTGSSPLHF. The CDR3 nucleotides read TGTGCCTGGAGTTTGGCCGGGACAGGATCCTCACCCCTCCACTTT.

The rearrangement links TRBV2 to TRBJ2-5, with 10 bases that match TRBD1. Germline CDR1 reads SNHLY; CDR2 reads FYNNEI. The CDR3 contains 15 residues. Trimming removed 5 bases from V and 3 bases from J; junction bases left unmatched: 6. The CDR3 DNA follows: TGTGCCAGCAGTTGGGACAGGGGATCGGAAGAGACCCAGTACTTC. This encodes CASSWDRGSEETQYF.

This clone appeared once. The J gene is TRBJ1-1, the V gene TRBV19; 8 positions match TRBD1. Germline V CDR1 and CDR2: LNHDA, SQIVND (reference sequence). CDR3 length: 14 residues. The V gene end was trimmed by 5 bases and the J gene end by 5 bases; junction bases not matched to a gene: 7. The CDR3 reads CASSVTGAPTEAFF. The CDR3 nucleotides read TGTGCCAGTAGTGTGACAGGGGCTCCTACTGAAGCTTTCTTT.

V usage is TRBV18 and J usage is TRBJ2-3, with D possibly TRBD2 on 6 matching bases. The CDR3 loop spans 12 amino acids. Germline loops: CDR1 KGHSH, CDR2 LQKENI. V was clipped by 4 bases and J by 6 bases, with 8 bases between them. CDR3 nucleotide sequence: TGTGCCAGCTCACTCCGGGGGGATACGCAGTATTTT. This codes for CASSLRGDTQYF.

As regards this clone: Germline and junction disagree at one end, which may indicate a read error. The gene calls are TRBV7-7 and TRBJ2-1; D perhaps matches TRBD1 (9 bases). The V gene's germline CDR1 is SSHAT and CDR2 FNYEAQ (reference sequence). The CDR3 consists of 15 residues. The CDR3 sequence: CASSSGTGLYNEQFF. The CDR3 nucleotides are TGTGCTAGCAGTAGCGGGACAGGGCTATACAATGAGCAGTTCTTC.

This chain joins TRBV9 and TRBJ2-5; D is perhaps TRBD2 (6 bases). In germline, CDR1 is SGDLS, CDR2 YYNGEE. Trimming stripped 8 bases from V and 4 bases from J, with 15 bases between. This CDR3 comprises 13 residues. CDR3 sequence: CASGRRERETQYF. For the CDR3, the DNA is TGTGCCAGTGGACGGAGGGAAAGAGAGACCCAGTACTTC.

The chain combines TRBV11-2 with TRBJ2-3; 9 positions match TRBD2. This CDR3 spans 19 amino acids. J gave up 2 bases and V 2 bases, and 14 bases lay outside the gene matches. CDR1 is SGHAT and CDR2 is FQNNGV in the germline V gene. The CDR3 DNA reads TGTGCCAGCAGCTTACTGAACGTTGGTAGCGGGGGATACACAGATACGCAGTATTTT. Its protein is CASSLLNVGSGGYTDTQYF.

The chain joins TRBV7-2 to TRBJ1-2; 8 positions match TRBD1. CDR1 is SGHTA, CDR2 FQGNSA, per germline. Trimming cost V 1 base and J 7 bases; bases outside gene matches: 11. This CDR3 has 16 residues. DNA for the CDR3: TGTGCCAGCAGCTTAGTAGGGTGGACAGGGCGGGCTGGCTACACCTTC. Protein sequence: CASSLVGWTGRAGYTF.

This chain connects TRBV6-5 to TRBJ2-7, with D tentatively TRBD1 (5 bases). This CDR3 is built from 12 residues. Trimming stripped 9 bases from V and 3 bases from J, with 12 bases between. Per the germline V gene, CDR1 is MNHEY and CDR2 is SVGAGI. The CDR3 sequence: CASGALFYEQYF. Here the CDR3 DNA reads TGTGCCAGTGGGGCCCTGTTCTACGAGCAGTACTTC.